The present entry profiles one T cell receptor beta chain with its context. Antigen: not known. The source of the sample is a study of a mutant IDH1 vaccine in newly diagnosed glioma. In the study overall: Eight vaccine injections were given to patients in weeks 1, 3, 5, 7, 11, 15, 19 and 23. Every participant had undergone radiotherapy, temozolomide, or both before, and most underwent both.

The protocol was immunoSEQ multiplex PCR, while the TCRdb copy is restricted to in-frame clones and leaves out a portion. Among some 51,000 clones, around four fifths were seen once, and the ten largest hold 5.2%. Study-level points and caveats: With respect to changes in top peripheral T cell clonotypes, pseudoprogression seemed unrelated.

Time point given: week 5, during vaccination. All doses held 300 ug of mutant IDH1 20-mer peptide, with topical imiquimod. Diagnosis in the donors showed new WHO grade 3 or 4 astrocytomas that were IDH1-mutant and ATRX-lost. This specimen consisted of PBMCs, obtained from a glioma patient whose treatment included an IDH1 peptide vaccine. The TCR comes from a man aged 50-59 years with glioma.

CDR3 sequence reads: CASSKLAGGNNEQFF. Here the CDR3 DNA reads TGTGCCAGCAGTAAGCTAGCGGGGGGCAACAATGAGCAGTTCTTC. The chain combines TRBV6-6 with TRBJ2-1, with TRBD2 matching 11 bases. Per germline, CDR1 MNHNY and CDR2 SVGAGI (reference sequence). J lost 5 bases, V lost 5 bases, and 5 bases had no gene match. The CDR3 is 15 residues long.